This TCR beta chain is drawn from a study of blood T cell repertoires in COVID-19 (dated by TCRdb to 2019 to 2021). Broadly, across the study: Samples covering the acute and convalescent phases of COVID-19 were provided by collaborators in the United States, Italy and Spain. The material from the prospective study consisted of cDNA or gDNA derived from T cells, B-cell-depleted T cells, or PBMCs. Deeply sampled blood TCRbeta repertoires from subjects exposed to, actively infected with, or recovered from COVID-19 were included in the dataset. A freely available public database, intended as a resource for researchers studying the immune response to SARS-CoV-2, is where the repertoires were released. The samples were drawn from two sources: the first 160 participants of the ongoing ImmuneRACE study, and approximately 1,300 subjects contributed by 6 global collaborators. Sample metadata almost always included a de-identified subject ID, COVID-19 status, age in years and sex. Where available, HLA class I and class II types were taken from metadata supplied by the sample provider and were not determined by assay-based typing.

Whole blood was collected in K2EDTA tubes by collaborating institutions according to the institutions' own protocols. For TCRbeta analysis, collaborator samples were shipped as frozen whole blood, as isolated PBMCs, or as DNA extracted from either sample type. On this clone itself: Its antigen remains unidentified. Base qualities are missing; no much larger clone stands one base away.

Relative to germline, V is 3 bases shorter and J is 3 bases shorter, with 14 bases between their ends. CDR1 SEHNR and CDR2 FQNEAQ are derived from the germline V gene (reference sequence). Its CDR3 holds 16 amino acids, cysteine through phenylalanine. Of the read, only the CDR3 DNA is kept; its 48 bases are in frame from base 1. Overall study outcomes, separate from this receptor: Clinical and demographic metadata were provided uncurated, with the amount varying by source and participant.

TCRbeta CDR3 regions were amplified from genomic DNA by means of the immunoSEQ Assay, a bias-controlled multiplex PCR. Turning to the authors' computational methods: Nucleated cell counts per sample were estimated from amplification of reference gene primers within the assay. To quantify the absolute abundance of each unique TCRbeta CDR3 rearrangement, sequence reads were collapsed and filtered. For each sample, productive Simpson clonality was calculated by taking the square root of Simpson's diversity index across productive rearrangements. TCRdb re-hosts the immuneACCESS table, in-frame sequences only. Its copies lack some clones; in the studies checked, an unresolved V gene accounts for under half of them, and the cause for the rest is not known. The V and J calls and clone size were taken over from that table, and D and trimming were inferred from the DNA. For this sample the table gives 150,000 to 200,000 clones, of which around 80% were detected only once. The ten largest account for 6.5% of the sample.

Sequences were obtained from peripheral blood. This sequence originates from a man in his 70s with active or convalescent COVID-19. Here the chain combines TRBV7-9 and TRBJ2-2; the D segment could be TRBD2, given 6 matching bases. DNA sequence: TGTGCCAGCAGCTTTTCCGCCGGGGGTCACACCGGGGAGCTGTTTTTT. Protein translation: CASSFSAGGHTGELFF.